The 8 T cell receptor beta chains presented below share a single source sample, sequenced in a study of blood T cells in healthy people across ages (dated by TCRdb to the mid-2010s). Library construction relied on 5' RACE. Sequencing was carried out with an Illumina HiSeq 2500. A second PCR of roughly 7 to 11 cycles was performed with a sample-barcoded 5' primer and a J-beta primer mix. The public reads were run again by TCRdb, first through fastp at Q25 and then through MiXCR, and only productive beta chains were kept. Records with the same CDR3 protein are collapsed into one entry carrying the most frequent genes and DNA. The table for this sample lists 980,000 or so distinct CDR3 sequences; around 49% of them were counted only once. The ten largest clones capture around 15% of the sample. The sample was blood. These receptors came from a man aged 25-45 years in good health.

This chain connects TRBV5-6 to TRBJ2-1; weak D call: TRBD2 (6 bases). V was shortened by 1 base and J by 12 bases, with 17 bases between the two germline ends. The CDR3 is 14 residues long. CDR1 and CDR2 (germline): SGHDT, YYEEEE. The CDR3: CASSLSGESMRQFF. DNA for the CDR3: TGTGCCAGCAGCTTGTCGGGGGAATCCATGCGGCAGTTCTTC.

There are a few counts of this clonotype. The chain couples TRBV7-8 to TRBJ2-4, with D possibly TRBD1 on 5 matching bases. Trimming left V 5 bases short and J 0 bases short, with 20 bases between. Looked up from germline, CDR1 is SGHVS and CDR2 is FQNEAQ. The CDR3 loop spans 18 amino acids. The CDR3 DNA is TGTGCCAGCAGCCCTCCTACGACAGTGGTCCTAGCCAAAAACATTCAGTACTTC. Translating gives CASSPPTTVVLAKNIQYF.

The CDR3 DNA is TGTGCCAGCAGCGGGACGGGCCCCCCGAAGGAGACCCAGTACTTC. As protein: CASSGTGPPKETQYF. The rearrangement joins TRBV6-2 or TRBV6-3 to TRBJ2-5, with D perhaps matching TRBD1 or TRBD2 (5 bases each). The CDR3 is 15 amino acids. V dropped 6 bases and J dropped 5 bases, with 19 bases sitting between them. Germline CDR1 is MNHEY and CDR2 is SVGEGT.

The rearrangement uses TRBV13 and TRBJ2-7, with D tentatively TRBD2 (6 bases). The CDR3 sequence is 15 residues long. CDR1 PRHDT and CDR2 FYEKMQ come from the germline V gene (reference sequence). The V gene lost 0 bases and the J gene lost 3 bases, with 12 bases spanning the gap. This CDR3 reads CASSLGRRGYYEQYF. CDR3 coding DNA: TGTGCCAGCAGCTTAGGCCGACGGGGGTACTACGAGCAGTACTTC.

The gene calls are TRBV7-8 and TRBJ2-5; TRBD2 matches at 10 bases. There are 17 residues in the CDR3. Germline-derived CDR1 and CDR2 are SGHVS and FQNEAQ. V shed 1 base, J shed 0 bases, and the junction held 5 bases outside the gene matches. Written as DNA, the CDR3 is TGTGCCAGCAGCTTAGACCTAGCGGGGGCGTACCAAGAGACCCAGTACTTC. Protein: CASSLDLAGAYQETQYF.

This clonotype turned up a few times. This chain links TRBV6-1 with TRBJ2-1, with 9 bases identical to TRBD1. CDR3 size: 16 residues. Germline CDR1 and CDR2: MNHNS and SASEGT. V lost 2 bases and J lost 6; bases outside the gene matches: 8. CDR3 coding DNA: TGTGCCAGCAGTGAACGAACCCGGGGACAGGGCAATGAGCAGTTCTTC. Translating gives CASSERTRGQGNEQFF.

J is TRBJ1-1 and V is TRBV4-3; TRBD1 matches at 7 bases. Germline V gene data show CDR1 as LGHNA and CDR2 as YSLEER. This CDR3 contains 16 residues. Trimming removed 0 bases from V and 3 bases from J; junction bases left unmatched: 7. CDR3 DNA sequence: TGCGCCAGCAGCCAAGATTCGGCAGGGGGTGACACTGAAGCTTTCTTT. Its translation: CASSQDSAGGDTEAFF.

This clonotype was seen at least ten times. The chain joins TRBV27 to TRBJ2-1, with D perhaps TRBD1 or TRBD2 (5 bases each). V dropped 4 bases and J dropped 6 bases, with 31 bases sitting between them. CDR1 is MNHEY, CDR2 SMNVEV, per germline (reference sequence). This CDR3 spans 20 amino acids. Written as DNA, the CDR3 is TGTGCCAGCAGTTCCCCGGGGCGGGCAGAGCGAGAGGCGGTACGCAATGAGCAGTTCTTC. Residues: CASSSPGRAEREAVRNEQFF.